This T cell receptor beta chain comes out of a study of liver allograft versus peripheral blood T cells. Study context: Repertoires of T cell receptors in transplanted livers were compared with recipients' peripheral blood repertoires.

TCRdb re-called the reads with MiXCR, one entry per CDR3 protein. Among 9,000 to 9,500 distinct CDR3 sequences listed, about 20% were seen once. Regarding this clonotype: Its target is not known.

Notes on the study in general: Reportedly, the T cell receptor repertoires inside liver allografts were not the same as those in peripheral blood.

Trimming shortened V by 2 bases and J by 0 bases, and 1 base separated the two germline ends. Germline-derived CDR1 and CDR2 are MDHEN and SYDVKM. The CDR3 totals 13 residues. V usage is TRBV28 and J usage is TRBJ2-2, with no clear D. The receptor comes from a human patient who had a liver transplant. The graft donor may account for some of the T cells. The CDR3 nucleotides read TGTGCCAGCAGTTTACCGAACACCGGGGAGCTGTTTTTT. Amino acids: CASSLPNTGELFF.